The subject of this entry is one T cell receptor beta chain. Its target is unknown. TCRdb keeps only in-frame clones here, not all; method: immunoSEQ multiplex PCR. Among tens of thousands of clones listed, roughly 87% were seen once. This sample is part of a study of OX40 agonist ivuxolimab in advanced cancers. Study background: Patients received ivuxolimab, an intravenous treatment, every 2 weeks at 0.01 to 10 mg/kg. Study outcomes and limitations: CD8+ T cells showed, on average, more clonal expansion than CD4+ cells. Also present in some nonresponders was a low level of normalized T-cell clonal expansion.

J was trimmed by 0 bases and V by 4 bases; bases with no gene match: 3. Germline V lookup: CDR1 MGHDK, CDR2 SYGVNS. The CDR3 consists of 14 residues. The source material was CD4+ or CD8+ T cells sorted from blood, sampled in a trial of the OX40 agonist ivuxolimab. This chain joins TRBV25-1 and TRBJ2-7; the match to TRBD1 covers 7 bases. The TCR sequence derives from an adult with an advanced solid tumor such as melanoma, head and neck, liver or kidney cancer. The CDR3 reads CASSGDRVSYEQYF. CDR3 bases: TGTGCCAGCAGTGGCGACAGGGTCTCCTACGAGCAGTACTTC.